This is a list of T cell receptor beta chains from one sample in a study of cytomegalovirus exposure and HLA in healthy donors. Sequencing was performed with immunoSEQ multiplex PCR; in TCRdb, only in-frame clones are kept and a portion is missing. The sample has over 250,000 clones, 86% seen once. Material: PBMCs. The receptors here all came from a man aged 35 to 55 in good health and CMV-seropositive. Each CDR3 is given with its conserved first and last residue. Each record gives: J gene, clone size, V gene, D gene, CDR3 length, CDR3 protein, CDR3 DNA. D genes are given only for firm matches. Where a row states a size, it is once, few, many or the class of an expanded clone; other rows omit it.

j_gene: TRBJ2-1; abundance: .; v_gene: TRBV4-1; d_gene: .; len: 16; CDR3aa: CASSPIPSRDYNEQFF; CDR3nt: TGCGCCAGCAGCCCGATACCCTCGAGGGACTACAATGAGCAGTTCTTC
j_gene: TRBJ1-2; abundance: .; v_gene: TRBV5-1; d_gene: TRBD1; len: 15; CDR3aa: CASSLQGDPNYGYTF; CDR3nt: TGCGCCAGCAGCTTACAGGGGGACCCTAACTATGGCTACACCTTC
j_gene: TRBJ2-7; abundance: .; v_gene: TRBV2; d_gene: TRBD1; len: 13; CDR3aa: CASSRDRGWEQYF; CDR3nt: TGTGCCAGCAGTCGGGACAGGGGCTGGGAGCAGTACTTC
j_gene: TRBJ2-5; abundance: .; v_gene: TRBV5-1; d_gene: TRBD1; len: 14; CDR3aa: CASSPGQGLETQYF; CDR3nt: TGCGCCAGCAGCCCTGGACAGGGTTTGGAGACCCAGTACTTC
j_gene: TRBJ2-3; abundance: .; v_gene: TRBV19; d_gene: TRBD2; len: 19; CDR3aa: CASSGLPPGLAGATDTQYF; CDR3nt: TGTGCCAGTAGTGGACTGCCACCGGGACTAGCGGGAGCAACAGATACGCAGTATTTT
j_gene: TRBJ2-7; abundance: once; v_gene: TRBV27; d_gene: .; len: 14; CDR3aa: CASSSTGNAYEQYF; CDR3nt: TGTGCCAGCAGTAGTACAGGGAATGCCTACGAGCAGTACTTC
j_gene: TRBJ2-1; abundance: .; v_gene: TRBV12-2; d_gene: .; len: 17; CDR3aa: CASRLEPHPGLAGMEFF; CDR3nt: TGTGCAAGTCGCTTAGAGCCCCATCCGGGACTAGCGGGAATGGAGTTCTTC
j_gene: TRBJ1-1; abundance: .; v_gene: TRBV7-2; d_gene: .; len: 13; CDR3aa: CASSPRGWAEAFF; CDR3nt: TGTGCCAGCAGCCCCAGGGGCTGGGCTGAAGCTTTCTTT
j_gene: TRBJ1-2; abundance: .; v_gene: TRBV18; d_gene: TRBD1; len: 14; CDR3aa: CASSPGQGFFGYTF; CDR3nt: TGTGCCAGCTCACCGGGACAGGGGTTTTTTGGCTACACCTTC
j_gene: TRBJ2-3; abundance: .; v_gene: TRBV4-1; d_gene: TRBD2; len: 19; CDR3aa: CASSRTARLAGGNGDTQYF; CDR3nt: TGCGCCAGCAGCCGGACCGCCCGACTAGCGGGAGGCAATGGAGATACGCAGTATTTT
j_gene: TRBJ2-1; abundance: .; v_gene: TRBV27; d_gene: .; len: 14; CDR3aa: CASNSVPSYNEQFF; CDR3nt: TGTGCCAGCAATAGCGTCCCCTCCTACAATGAGCAGTTCTTC
j_gene: TRBJ2-7; abundance: .; v_gene: TRBV9; d_gene: TRBD2; len: 14; CDR3aa: CASSPGGVGYEQYF; CDR3nt: TGTGCCAGCAGCCCGGGGGGGGTTGGATACGAGCAGTACTTC
j_gene: TRBJ2-6; abundance: .; v_gene: TRBV19; d_gene: TRBD2; len: 16; CDR3aa: CASSIVAGAGANVLTF; CDR3nt: TGTGCCAGTAGTATAGTAGCGGGAGCTGGGGCCAACGTCCTGACTTTC
j_gene: TRBJ1-2; abundance: .; v_gene: TRBV29-1; d_gene: .; len: 13; CDR3aa: CSVVSAANYGYTF; CDR3nt: TGCAGCGTTGTTTCTGCAGCTAACTATGGCTACACCTTC
j_gene: TRBJ2-1; abundance: .; v_gene: TRBV7-3; d_gene: TRBD2; len: 14; CDR3aa: CASSPTSGHNEQFF; CDR3nt: TGTGCCAGCAGCCCCACTAGCGGCCACAATGAGCAGTTCTTC
j_gene: TRBJ1-1; abundance: once; v_gene: TRBV9; d_gene: TRBD1; len: 15; CDR3aa: CASSVVDRDGDEAFF; CDR3nt: TGTGCCAGCAGCGTAGTGGACAGGGATGGCGATGAAGCTTTCTTT
j_gene: TRBJ1-5; abundance: .; v_gene: TRBV9; d_gene: TRBD1; len: 15; CDR3aa: CASSVADRYNQPQHF; CDR3nt: TGTGCCAGCAGCGTAGCGGACAGGTACAATCAGCCCCAGCATTTT
j_gene: TRBJ2-1; abundance: .; v_gene: TRBV4-1; d_gene: .; len: 15; CDR3aa: CASSHLVKGTSEQFF; CDR3nt: TGCGCCAGCAGCCACCTAGTCAAGGGGACAAGTGAGCAGTTCTTC
j_gene: TRBJ2-7; abundance: .; v_gene: TRBV4-1; d_gene: TRBD2; len: 16; CDR3aa: CASSQVETSGRYEQYF; CDR3nt: TGCGCCAGCAGCCAAGTGGAGACTAGCGGGAGGTACGAGCAGTACTTC
j_gene: TRBJ2-7; abundance: .; v_gene: TRBV7-9; d_gene: TRBD2; len: 15; CDR3aa: CASSLLAGQSYEQYF; CDR3nt: TGTGCCAGCAGCTTACTAGCGGGACAATCCTACGAGCAGTACTTC
j_gene: TRBJ1-5; abundance: .; v_gene: TRBV28; d_gene: TRBD1; len: 14; CDR3aa: CASTRQGAVQPQHF; CDR3nt: TGTGCCAGCACTAGACAGGGGGCCGTACAGCCCCAGCATTTT
j_gene: TRBJ2-1; abundance: .; v_gene: TRBV28; d_gene: TRBD1; len: 16; CDR3aa: CASRTSTGRSYNEQFF; CDR3nt: TGTGCCAGCAGGACCTCGACAGGGCGCTCCTACAATGAGCAGTTCTTC
j_gene: TRBJ2-2; abundance: .; v_gene: TRBV11-3; d_gene: TRBD2; len: 16; CDR3aa: CASSTRTSGRAGELFF; CDR3nt: TGTGCCAGCAGCACACGGACTAGCGGGAGGGCCGGGGAGCTGTTTTTT
j_gene: TRBJ2-7; abundance: .; v_gene: TRBV30; d_gene: .; len: 13; CDR3aa: CAWIMDNSYEQYF; CDR3nt: TGTGCCTGGATAATGGACAACTCCTACGAGCAGTACTTC
j_gene: TRBJ1-5; abundance: .; v_gene: TRBV10-3; d_gene: .; len: 13; CDR3aa: CAISETEYQPQHF; CDR3nt: TGTGCCATCAGTGAAACTGAGTATCAGCCCCAGCATTTT
j_gene: TRBJ2-3; abundance: .; v_gene: TRBV27; d_gene: TRBD1; len: 16; CDR3aa: CASSLSGTGSADTQYF; CDR3nt: TGTGCCAGCAGTTTATCAGGGACAGGTAGCGCAGATACGCAGTATTTT
j_gene: TRBJ2-7; abundance: .; v_gene: TRBV29-1; d_gene: TRBD2; len: 14; CDR3aa: CSVEHSGTSYEQYF; CDR3nt: TGCAGCGTTGAACACAGCGGGACCTCCTACGAGCAGTACTTC
j_gene: TRBJ2-1; abundance: .; v_gene: TRBV19; d_gene: .; len: 14; CDR3aa: CASSIVSGGISQFF; CDR3nt: TGTGCCAGTAGTATAGTGTCAGGAGGGATCAGTCAGTTCTTC
j_gene: TRBJ2-3; abundance: .; v_gene: TRBV5-1; d_gene: TRBD1; len: 17; CDR3aa: CASSFPIRDRWEDTQYF; CDR3nt: TGCGCCAGCAGCTTCCCGATCCGGGACAGGTGGGAGGATACGCAGTATTTT
j_gene: TRBJ2-1; abundance: .; v_gene: TRBV6-4; d_gene: TRBD2; len: 15; CDR3aa: CASSLSGSSYNEQFF; CDR3nt: TGTGCCAGCAGCCTCAGCGGGAGCTCCTACAATGAGCAGTTCTTC
j_gene: TRBJ2-3; abundance: .; v_gene: TRBV4-1; d_gene: TRBD2; len: 18; CDR3aa: CASSQEGNLAGGPNTQYF; CDR3nt: TGCGCCAGCAGCCAAGAGGGCAATCTAGCGGGAGGGCCTAATACGCAGTATTTT
j_gene: TRBJ1-5; abundance: .; v_gene: TRBV19; d_gene: TRBD1; len: 16; CDR3aa: CASSTEPGQLYQPQHF; CDR3nt: TGTGCCAGTAGTACCGAACCGGGACAGCTGTATCAGCCCCAGCATTTT
j_gene: TRBJ2-5; abundance: once; v_gene: TRBV27; d_gene: TRBD2; len: 16; CDR3aa: CASSLLAGGPGETQYF; CDR3nt: TGTGCCAGCAGTTTATTGGCGGGAGGGCCGGGAGAGACCCAGTACTTC
j_gene: TRBJ1-1; abundance: .; v_gene: TRBV7-6; d_gene: TRBD1; len: 15; CDR3aa: CASSLGNRGVDEAFF; CDR3nt: TGTGCCAGCAGCTTAGGTAACAGGGGGGTGGATGAAGCTTTCTTT
j_gene: TRBJ2-1; abundance: .; v_gene: TRBV7-3; d_gene: .; len: 16; CDR3aa: CASSLDGSYSYNEQFF; CDR3nt: TGTGCCAGCAGCCTAGACGGGAGCTACTCCTACAATGAGCAGTTCTTC
j_gene: TRBJ2-7; abundance: few; v_gene: TRBV6-1; d_gene: .; len: 14; CDR3aa: CASSEAQEGYEQYF; CDR3nt: TGTGCCAGCAGTGAAGCGCAGGAAGGCTACGAGCAGTACTTC
j_gene: TRBJ2-7; abundance: .; v_gene: TRBV6-1; d_gene: .; len: 12; CDR3aa: CASTLRSYEQYF; CDR3nt: TGTGCCAGCACTCTGAGGTCCTACGAGCAGTACTTC
j_gene: TRBJ2-2; abundance: once; v_gene: TRBV29-1; d_gene: TRBD2; len: 14; CDR3aa: CSGRLAVNTGELFF; CDR3nt: TGCAGCGGGCGACTAGCGGTCAACACCGGGGAGCTGTTTTTT
j_gene: TRBJ2-1; abundance: once; v_gene: TRBV7-9; d_gene: TRBD2; len: 15; CDR3aa: CASSASGSSYNEQFF; CDR3nt: TGTGCCAGCAGCGCCAGCGGGAGTTCTTACAATGAGCAGTTCTTC
j_gene: TRBJ1-2; abundance: .; v_gene: TRBV18; d_gene: TRBD1; len: 15; CDR3aa: CASSDRTGGDYGYTF; CDR3nt: TGTGCCAGCTCGGACCGGACAGGGGGCGACTATGGCTACACCTTC
j_gene: TRBJ1-5; abundance: .; v_gene: TRBV18; d_gene: TRBD1; len: 15; CDR3aa: CASSPGQGRVQPQHF; CDR3nt: TGTGCCAGCTCACCGGGACAGGGTCGAGTTCAGCCCCAGCATTTT
j_gene: TRBJ2-7; abundance: .; v_gene: TRBV11-3; d_gene: TRBD2; len: 16; CDR3aa: CASSLVGAGGSGEQYF; CDR3nt: TGTGCCAGCAGCTTAGTCGGCGCGGGAGGCTCGGGTGAGCAGTACTTC
j_gene: TRBJ2-2; abundance: .; v_gene: TRBV18; d_gene: .; len: 16; CDR3aa: CASSHAASDATGELFF; CDR3nt: TGTGCCAGCTCACACGCGGCTAGCGATGCCACCGGGGAGCTGTTTTTT
j_gene: TRBJ2-7; abundance: once; v_gene: TRBV29-1; d_gene: .; len: 13; CDR3aa: CSVVGRGPLEQYF; CDR3nt: TGCAGCGTTGTGGGCAGGGGACCCCTCGAGCAGTACTTC
j_gene: TRBJ1-4; abundance: .; v_gene: TRBV28; d_gene: .; len: 13; CDR3aa: CASSRRGGVKLFF; CDR3nt: TGTGCCAGCAGCCGCAGGGGTGGGGTAAAACTGTTTTTT
j_gene: TRBJ2-1; abundance: .; v_gene: TRBV29-1; d_gene: TRBD2; len: 13; CDR3aa: CSTSGRSNNEQFF; CDR3nt: TGCAGCACTAGCGGGAGGAGCAACAATGAGCAGTTCTTC
j_gene: TRBJ2-7; abundance: .; v_gene: TRBV6-6; d_gene: .; len: 14; CDR3aa: CASSAGQTLDEQYF; CDR3nt: TGTGCCAGCAGTGCGGGACAGACCCTCGACGAGCAGTACTTC
j_gene: TRBJ2-7; abundance: .; v_gene: TRBV7-9; d_gene: .; len: 13; CDR3aa: CASSLGTFYEQYF; CDR3nt: TGTGCCAGCAGCTTAGGCACCTTCTACGAGCAGTACTTC
j_gene: TRBJ2-1; abundance: .; v_gene: TRBV5-4; d_gene: .; len: 13; CDR3aa: CASSLGLYNEQFF; CDR3nt: TGTGCCAGCAGCTTGGGACTTTACAATGAGCAGTTCTTC
j_gene: TRBJ2-1; abundance: .; v_gene: TRBV10-1; d_gene: TRBD2; len: 13; CDR3aa: CASGAGGPGEQFF; CDR3nt: TGCGCCAGCGGAGCGGGAGGGCCGGGTGAGCAGTTCTTC
j_gene: TRBJ1-5; abundance: .; v_gene: TRBV5-1; d_gene: .; len: 15; CDR3aa: CASSRSGRTNQPQHF; CDR3nt: TGCGCCAGCAGCAGAAGTGGACGGACTAATCAGCCCCAGCATTTT
j_gene: TRBJ2-2; abundance: .; v_gene: TRBV5-1; d_gene: .; len: 15; CDR3aa: CASSLGPEYTGELFF; CDR3nt: TGCGCCAGCAGCTTGGGACCGGAGTATACCGGGGAGCTGTTTTTT
j_gene: TRBJ2-7; abundance: .; v_gene: TRBV7-2; d_gene: TRBD2; len: 18; CDR3aa: CASRARGGTSGTHYEQYF; CDR3nt: TGTGCCAGCAGGGCGAGAGGTGGGACTAGCGGGACTCACTACGAGCAGTACTTC
j_gene: TRBJ1-2; abundance: .; v_gene: TRBV9; d_gene: .; len: 16; CDR3aa: CASSMHLGQTFYGYTF; CDR3nt: TGTGCCAGCAGCATGCACCTCGGACAGACATTCTATGGCTACACCTTC
j_gene: TRBJ1-3; abundance: once; v_gene: TRBV11-3; d_gene: .; len: 15; CDR3aa: CASSFGRGSGNTIYF; CDR3nt: TGTGCCAGCAGCTTCGGCAGGGGCTCTGGAAACACCATATATTTT
j_gene: TRBJ1-2; abundance: .; v_gene: TRBV5-8; d_gene: .; len: 13; CDR3aa: CASSTTAMYGYTF; CDR3nt: TGTGCCAGCAGCACGACAGCGATGTACGGCTACACCTTC
j_gene: TRBJ2-7; abundance: .; v_gene: TRBV9; d_gene: .; len: 13; CDR3aa: CASSVSDSYEQYF; CDR3nt: TGTGCCAGCAGCGTATCTGACTCCTACGAGCAGTACTTC
j_gene: TRBJ2-1; abundance: .; v_gene: TRBV20-1; d_gene: TRBD2; len: 11; CDR3aa: CSAISGRLQFF; CDR3nt: TGCAGTGCAATTAGCGGGAGGTTGCAGTTCTTC
j_gene: TRBJ2-1; abundance: .; v_gene: TRBV11-2; d_gene: TRBD1; len: 14; CDR3aa: CASSYPDRYNEQFF; CDR3nt: TGTGCCAGCAGCTACCCGGACAGGTACAATGAGCAGTTCTTC